The present TCR beta chain was sequenced within a study of cytomegalovirus exposure and HLA in healthy donors (dated by TCRdb to 2016 to 2017). With respect to the entire study: The 550 to 750 repertoires of the first cohort and the 120 validation repertoires were produced on the same platform, according to a later analysis. The study aimed to test whether signatures of past pathogen exposure could be identified by cataloging public T cell receptors. Along with the roughly 670-subject first cohort, a separate validation cohort of roughly 110 different subjects was used. To predict cytomegalovirus infection status, the study brought together high-throughput TCR immunosequencing, statistical association of individual TCRs with disease status, and machine learning. What the research found in general, with its limitations: The authors suggested that the approach could potentially be extended to other disease states and immunological phenotypes. Most TCR sequences were observed very rarely across donors, whereas some public TCRs were present in many individuals. The study listed 164 TCR beta chains as associated with cytomegalovirus. Cytomegalovirus status was reported to be diagnosed by the classifier with high specificity and sensitivity in both the original and validation cohorts. In a later analysis, TCRs clustered in the first cohort were found to also tend to co-occur in the approximately 120 validation repertoires, with approximately 94% of cluster scores above 0. The validation cohort had no HLA typing available for a later analysis, so co-occurrence within that cohort was assessed over all 120 or so repertoires. In vitro tests confirmed that a few of the cytomegalovirus-associated TCR beta chains recognize cytomegalovirus antigens.

Separate from the approximately 730-subject first cohort, the validation cohort of roughly 130 subjects was the group to which the donors belonged. Turning to this clone: What this receptor recognizes is not known. No base quality values were provided; no much bigger clone lies one nucleotide off.

The library was generated by the immunoSEQ multiplex PCR assay. The study's own analysis went as follows. A statistical classification framework was built to diagnose cytomegalovirus status from the catalog of TCR beta chain sequences. The immuneACCESS repertoire file appears here via TCRdb, limited to in-frame rearrangements. These files lack a portion of the clones; in checked studies, under half of the deficit traces to unresolved V genes, and the cause of the others is not known. V and J calls and clone size are as listed in that table; D and trimming were resolved from the DNA. Present in this sample are approximately 97,000 clones, about 95% of which were seen just once. 0.89% of the sample is taken by the ten largest. Clipping removes 6 bases from V and 0 bases from J, with 14 as the unmatched junction base count. Including the terminal cysteine and phenylalanine, the CDR3 comprises 17 residues. Just the 51-base CDR3 DNA is kept, in frame starting at base 1. CDR1 and CDR2 were assigned from the germline V gene as MGHDK and SYGVNS.

The sequence joins TRBV25-1 to TRBJ2-7; 7 junctional bases match TRBD2. The receptor's source is a woman between 18 and 29 years old in good health and CMV-seronegative. Sequencing used PBMCs. The CDR3 reads CASSLGEGRRPSYEQYF. The DNA reads as follows: TGTGCCAGCAGCCTGGGGGAGGGGCGGCGACCCTCCTACGAGCAGTACTTC.